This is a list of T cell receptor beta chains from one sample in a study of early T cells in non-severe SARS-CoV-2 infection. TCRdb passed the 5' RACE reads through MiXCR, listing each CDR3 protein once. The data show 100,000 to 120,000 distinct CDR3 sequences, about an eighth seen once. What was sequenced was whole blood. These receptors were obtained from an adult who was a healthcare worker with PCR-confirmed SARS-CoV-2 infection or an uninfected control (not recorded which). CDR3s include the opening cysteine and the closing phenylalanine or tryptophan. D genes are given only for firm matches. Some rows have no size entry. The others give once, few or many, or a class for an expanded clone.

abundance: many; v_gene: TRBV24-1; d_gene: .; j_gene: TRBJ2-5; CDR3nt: TGTGCCACCAGCCGACAGGGGCGGGGGGAGACCCAGTACTTC; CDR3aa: CATSRQGRGETQYF
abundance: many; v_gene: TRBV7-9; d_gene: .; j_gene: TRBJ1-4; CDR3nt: TGTGCCAGCACCTTAGGGGGGGGCCCCCTGAAAAAACTGTTTTTT; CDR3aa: CASTLGGGPLKKLFF
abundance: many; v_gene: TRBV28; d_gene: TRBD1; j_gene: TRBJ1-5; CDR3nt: TGTGCCAGCAGTAGACAGGGTGGAGGCGGCAATCAGCCCCAGCATTTT; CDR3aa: CASSRQGGGGNQPQHF
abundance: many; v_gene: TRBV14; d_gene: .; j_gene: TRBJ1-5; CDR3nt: TGTGCCAGCAGCCAATTCAGTAATCAGCCCCAGCATTTT; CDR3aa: CASSQFSNQPQHF
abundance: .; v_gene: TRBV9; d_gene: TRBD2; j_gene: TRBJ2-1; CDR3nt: TGTGCCAGCAGCGGGAGACTAGCGGGGGTAGACAATGAGCAGTTCTTC; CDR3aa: CASSGRLAGVDNEQFF
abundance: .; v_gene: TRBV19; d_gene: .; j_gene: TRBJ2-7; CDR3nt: TGTGCCAGTAGTATCGAGGGGGGATGGTCCTACGAGCAGTACTTC; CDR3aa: CASSIEGGWSYEQYF
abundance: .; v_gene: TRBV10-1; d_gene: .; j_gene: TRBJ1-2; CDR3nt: TGCGCCAGCAGCCCCGACAGGAGTTATGGCTACACCTTC; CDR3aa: CASSPDRSYGYTF
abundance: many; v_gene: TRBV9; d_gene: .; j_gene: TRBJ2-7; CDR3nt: TGTGCCAGCAGCGTAGCTCCGCGGCGGGTAGAATCCTACGAGCAGTACTTC; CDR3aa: CASSVAPRRVESYEQYF
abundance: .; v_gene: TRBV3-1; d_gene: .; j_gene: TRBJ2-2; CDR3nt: TGTGCCAGCAGCCCAGGGGGGACCGGGGAGCTGTTTTTT; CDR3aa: CASSPGGTGELFF
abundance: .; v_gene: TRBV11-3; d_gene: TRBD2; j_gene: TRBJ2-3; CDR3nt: TGTGCCAGCAGTTCGCCGGGACTAGCGGGGGTAGACCCTTTGGCGCAGTATTTT; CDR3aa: CASSSPGLAGVDPLAQYF
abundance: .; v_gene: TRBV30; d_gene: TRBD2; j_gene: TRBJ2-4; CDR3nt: TGTGCCTGGAGTGTAGCGGGGATTTTCTCCAAAAACATTCAGTACTTC; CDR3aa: CAWSVAGIFSKNIQYF
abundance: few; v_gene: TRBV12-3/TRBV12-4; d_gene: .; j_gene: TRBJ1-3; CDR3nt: TGTGCCAGCAGTCCGGGGTCTGGAAACACCATATATTTT; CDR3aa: CASSPGSGNTIYF
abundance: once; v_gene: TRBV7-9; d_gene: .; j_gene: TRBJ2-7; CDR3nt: TGTGCCAGCAGCTTAGTTGCCGGGGGCTCCTACGAGCAGTACTTC; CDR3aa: CASSLVAGGSYEQYF